The 4 T cell receptor beta chains given below trace back to one sample, sequenced in a study of CD4 T cells in relation to SARS-CoV-2 and coronaviruses. Here immunoSEQ multiplex PCR was the method, and the copy in TCRdb shows in-frame clones only, minus some. The sample has about 56,000 clones; 92% are singletons. Sequencing was done on a sample of naive CD4+ T cells from PBMCs. Stated subset: naive CD4+ T cells isolated by negative enrichment. The receptors were gathered from an adult with COVID-19.

This chain uses TRBV28 with TRBJ2-7; 9 nucleotides line up with TRBD1. J gave up 3 bases and V 5 bases, and 5 bases lay outside the gene matches. The V gene's germline CDR1 is MDHEN and CDR2 SYDVKM. This CDR3 is 14 amino acids long. For the CDR3, the DNA is TGTGCCAGCAGTCCAGGGGGACAGGGCTACGAGCAGTACTTC. It yields the protein CASSPGGQGYEQYF.

The chain links TRBV28 to TRBJ2-7; D remains unclear. Germline V CDR1 and CDR2: MDHEN, SYDVKM. CDR3 length equals 12 residues. V shed 6 bases and J shed 7 bases, with 13 bases lying between them. The chain's CDR3 is CASSLRSWEQYF. CDR3 bases: TGTGCCAGCAGCCTAAGGTCGTGGGAGCAGTACTTC.

This clone was picked up one time. The chain carries TRBV5-1 and TRBJ2-4; D possibly uses TRBD1 or TRBD2 (6 bases each). CDR1 is SGHRS and CDR2 is YFSETQ in the germline V gene. The CDR3 is made up of 14 amino acids. Between the trimmed V and J ends, which lost 0 bases and 5 bases, there was a span of 9 bases. DNA for the CDR3: TGCGCCAGCAGCTTGGAGGGGGGAGAAAACATTCAGTACTTC. Its translation is CASSLEGGENIQYF.

The V gene is TRBV19, the J gene TRBJ1-1; the match to TRBD1 covers 7 bases. The germline V gene encodes CDR1 LNHDA and CDR2 SQIVND (reference sequence). This CDR3 comprises 14 residues. V lost 9 bases, J lost 4 bases, and 11 bases stayed unmatched. The CDR3 region has the DNA TGTGCCAGCTCCCATCCGACAGGGTTCACTGAAGCTTTCTTT. This translates into CASSHPTGFTEAFF.